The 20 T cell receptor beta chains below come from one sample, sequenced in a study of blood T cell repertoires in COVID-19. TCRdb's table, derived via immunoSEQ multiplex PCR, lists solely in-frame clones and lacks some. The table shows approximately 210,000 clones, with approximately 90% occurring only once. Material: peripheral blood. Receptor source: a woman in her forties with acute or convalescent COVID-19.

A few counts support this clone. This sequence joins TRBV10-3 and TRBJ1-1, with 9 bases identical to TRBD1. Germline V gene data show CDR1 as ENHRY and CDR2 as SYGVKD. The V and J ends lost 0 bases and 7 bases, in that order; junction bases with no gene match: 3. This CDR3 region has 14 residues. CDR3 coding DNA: TGTGCCATCAGTGAGTCGCCGGGACAGGGTGAAGCTTTCTTT. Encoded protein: CAISESPGQGEAFF.

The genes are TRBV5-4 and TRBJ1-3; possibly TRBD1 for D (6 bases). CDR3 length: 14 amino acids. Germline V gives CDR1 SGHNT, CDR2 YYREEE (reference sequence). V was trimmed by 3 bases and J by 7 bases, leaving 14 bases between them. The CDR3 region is CASSSQGGRNTIYF. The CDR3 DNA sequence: TGTGCCAGCAGCTCACAGGGAGGGAGGAACACCATATATTTT.

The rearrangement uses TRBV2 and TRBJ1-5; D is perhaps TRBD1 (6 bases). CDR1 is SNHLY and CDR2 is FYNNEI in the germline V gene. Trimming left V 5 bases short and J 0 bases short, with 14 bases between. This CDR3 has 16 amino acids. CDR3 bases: TGTGCCAGCAGTCCACTCACAGGGAATAGCAATCAGCCCCAGCATTTT. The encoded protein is CASSPLTGNSNQPQHF.

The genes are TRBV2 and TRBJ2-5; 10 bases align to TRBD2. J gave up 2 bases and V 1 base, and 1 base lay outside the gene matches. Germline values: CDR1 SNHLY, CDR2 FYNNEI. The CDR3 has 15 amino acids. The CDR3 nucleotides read TGTGCCAGCAGTGAAGGAGCGGGGGGGCAAGAGACCCAGTACTTC. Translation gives CASSEGAGGQETQYF.

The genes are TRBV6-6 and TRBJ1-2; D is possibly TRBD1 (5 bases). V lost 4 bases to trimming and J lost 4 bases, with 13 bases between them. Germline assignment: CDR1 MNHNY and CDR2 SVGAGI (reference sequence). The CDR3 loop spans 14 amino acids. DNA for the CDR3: TGTGCCAGCAGTTCCCCACAGGTTGGCTATGGCTACACCTTC. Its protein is CASSSPQVGYGYTF.

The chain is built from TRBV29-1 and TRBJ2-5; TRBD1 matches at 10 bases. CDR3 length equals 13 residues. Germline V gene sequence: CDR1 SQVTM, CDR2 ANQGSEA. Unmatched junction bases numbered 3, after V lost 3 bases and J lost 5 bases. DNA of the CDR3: TGCAGCGTTGAGACAGGGGGCCGGGAGACCCAGTACTTC. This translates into CSVETGGRETQYF.

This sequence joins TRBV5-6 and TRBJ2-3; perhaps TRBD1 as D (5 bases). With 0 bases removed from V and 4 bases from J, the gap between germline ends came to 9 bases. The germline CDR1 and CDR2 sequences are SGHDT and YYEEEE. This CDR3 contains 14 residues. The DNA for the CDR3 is TGTGCCAGCAGCTTGGAGGGGCTGGCAGATACGCAGTATTTT. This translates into CASSLEGLADTQYF.

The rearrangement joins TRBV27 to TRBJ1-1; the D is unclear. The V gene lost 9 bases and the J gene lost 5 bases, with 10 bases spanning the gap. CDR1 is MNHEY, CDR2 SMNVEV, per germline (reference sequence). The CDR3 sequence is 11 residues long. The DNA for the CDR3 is TGTGCCAGTTGCGGTGATACTGAAGCTTTCTTT. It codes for CASCGDTEAFF.

The CDR3 reads CASSHHRVTGGLNEQFF. The CDR3 bases are TGTGCCAGCAGCCACCATCGAGTAACGGGGGGTTTAAATGAGCAGTTCTTC. V is TRBV9 and J is TRBJ2-1, with 7 bases identical to TRBD2. Germline lookup yields CDR1 SGDLS and CDR2 YYNGEE. Unmatched junction bases numbered 17, after V lost 4 bases and J lost 7 bases. CDR3 length: 17 residues.

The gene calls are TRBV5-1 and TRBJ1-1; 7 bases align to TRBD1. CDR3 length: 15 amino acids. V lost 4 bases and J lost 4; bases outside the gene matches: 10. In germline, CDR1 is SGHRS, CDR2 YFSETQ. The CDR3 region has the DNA TGCGCCAGCAGCCCCTACGAAGGGGGCTTCACTGAAGCTTTCTTT. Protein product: CASSPYEGGFTEAFF.

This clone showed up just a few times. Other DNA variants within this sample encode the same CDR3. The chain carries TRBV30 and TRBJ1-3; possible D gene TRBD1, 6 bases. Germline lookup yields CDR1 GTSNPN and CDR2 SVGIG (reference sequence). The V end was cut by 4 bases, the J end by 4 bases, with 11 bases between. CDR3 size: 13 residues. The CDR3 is CAWKQGAGNTIYF. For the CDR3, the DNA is TGTGCCTGGAAACAGGGTGCGGGAAACACCATATATTTT.

The CDR3 bases are TGTGCCAGTAGTCACTATGGCGATGAGCAGTTCTTC. Its protein product is CASSHYGDEQFF. V and J are TRBV19 and TRBJ2-1; D not resolved. CDR3 length: 12 residues. Trimming took 5 bases from V and 8 from J, leaving 10 bases between them. The germline gives CDR1 LNHDA, CDR2 SQIVND (reference sequence).

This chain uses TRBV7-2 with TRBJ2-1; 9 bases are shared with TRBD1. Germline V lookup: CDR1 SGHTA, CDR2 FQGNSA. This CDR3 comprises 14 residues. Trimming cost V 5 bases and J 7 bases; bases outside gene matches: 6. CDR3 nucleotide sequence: TGTGCCAGCAGCCCCTACAGGGGGCCGAATGAGCAGTTCTTC. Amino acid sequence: CASSPYRGPNEQFF.

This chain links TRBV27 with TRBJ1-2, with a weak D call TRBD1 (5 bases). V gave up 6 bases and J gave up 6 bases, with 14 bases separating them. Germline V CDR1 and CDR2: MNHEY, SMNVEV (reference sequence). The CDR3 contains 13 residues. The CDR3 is CASSYGRGNGYTF. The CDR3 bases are TGTGCCAGCAGCTACGGGAGGGGTAATGGCTACACCTTC.

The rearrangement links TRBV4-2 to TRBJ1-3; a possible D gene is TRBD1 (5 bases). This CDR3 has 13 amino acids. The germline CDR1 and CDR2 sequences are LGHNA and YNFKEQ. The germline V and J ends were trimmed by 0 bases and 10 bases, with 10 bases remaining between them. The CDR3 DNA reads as TGTGCCAGCAGCCAAGATAGGCAGGGTACCATATATTTT. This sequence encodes CASSQDRQGTIYF.

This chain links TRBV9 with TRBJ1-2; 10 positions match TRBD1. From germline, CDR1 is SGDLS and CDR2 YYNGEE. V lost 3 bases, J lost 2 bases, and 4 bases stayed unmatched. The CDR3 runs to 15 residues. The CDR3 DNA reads TGTGCCAGCAGCGGGGACAGGGGCTCCAACTATGGCTACACCTTC. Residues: CASSGDRGSNYGYTF.

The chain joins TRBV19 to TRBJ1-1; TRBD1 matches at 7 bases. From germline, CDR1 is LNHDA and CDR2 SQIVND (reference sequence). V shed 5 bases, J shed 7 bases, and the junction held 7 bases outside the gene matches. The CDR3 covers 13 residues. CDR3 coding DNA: TGTGCCAGTAGTCCCGGGGGACAGCTTGAAGCTTTCTTT. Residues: CASSPGGQLEAFF.

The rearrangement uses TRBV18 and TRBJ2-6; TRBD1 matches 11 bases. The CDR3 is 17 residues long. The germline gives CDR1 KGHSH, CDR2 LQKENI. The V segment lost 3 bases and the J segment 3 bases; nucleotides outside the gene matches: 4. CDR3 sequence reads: CASSPGQGANGANVLTF. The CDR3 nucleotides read TGTGCCAGCTCACCTGGACAGGGGGCAAATGGGGCCAACGTCCTGACTTTC. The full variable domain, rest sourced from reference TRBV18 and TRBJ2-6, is NAGVMQNPRHLVRRRGQEARLRCSPMKGHSHVYWYRQLPEEGLKFMVYLQKENIIDESGMPKERFSAEFPKEGPSILRIQQVVRGDSAAYFCASSPGQGANGANVLTFGAGSRLTVL.

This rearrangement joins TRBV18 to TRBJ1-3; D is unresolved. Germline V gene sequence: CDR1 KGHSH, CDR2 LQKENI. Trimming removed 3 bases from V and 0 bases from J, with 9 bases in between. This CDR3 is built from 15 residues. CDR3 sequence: CASSPPTSSGNTIYF. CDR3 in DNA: TGTGCCAGCTCACCCCCCACGAGCTCTGGAAACACCATATATTTT.

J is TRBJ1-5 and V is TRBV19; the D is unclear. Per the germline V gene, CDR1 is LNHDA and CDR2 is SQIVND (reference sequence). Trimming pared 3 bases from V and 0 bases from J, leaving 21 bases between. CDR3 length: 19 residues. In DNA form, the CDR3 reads TGTGCCAGTAGTATGAAGTCGTCCCGGCCGGGAAGTAGCAATCAGCCCCAGCATTTT. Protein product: CASSMKSSRPGSSNQPQHF.